These 23 T cell receptor beta chains were all obtained from the same sample, sequenced in a study of T-cell memory formation after mild COVID-19. TCRdb redid the calling of the 5' RACE reads with MiXCR, one entry per CDR3 protein. The sample contains about 350,000 distinct CDR3 sequences, around 15% of which appear only once. Sample: PBMCs or a T cell subset sorted from them (not recorded which). Source of these receptors: a man aged 18 to 29 who had mild COVID-19 (a few samples of this study predate the infection). Cell type and time point are not known.

Worth noting for this clonotype: This clone may be a read error of a much larger clone one base away. Because the CDR3 is missing its conserved closing phenylalanine or tryptophan, this is likely a read error. The V and J genes are TRBV6-2 or TRBV6-3 and TRBJ1-2; possible D gene TRBD1, 5 bases. Germline CDR1 is MNHEY and CDR2 is SVGEGT. The V and J ends lost 7 bases and 5 bases respectively, with 11 bases between them. The CDR3 has 12 residues. DNA of the CDR3: TGTGCCAGCAAGCAATCAGGGTATGGCTACACCTTA. This translates into CASKQSGYGYTL.

This chain connects TRBV20-1 to TRBJ1-5; maybe TRBD1 (5 bases). V lost 4 bases and J lost 2, with 15 bases in between. The germline V gene encodes CDR1 DFQATT and CDR2 SNEGSKA (reference sequence). CDR3 length equals 15 residues. CDR3 bases: TGCAGTGCTATCTACCAGGGAGGGGGCAATCAGCCCCAGCATTTT. Translating gives CSAIYQGGGNQPQHF.

CDR3 in DNA: TGCAGTGCTATTCCGGTCCAAGAGACCACTGAAGCTTTCTTT. Translation gives CSAIPVQETTEAFF. The V and J genes are TRBV20-1 and TRBJ1-1; D call uncertain. Germline V gene sequence: CDR1 DFQATT, CDR2 SNEGSKA (reference sequence). Trimming removed 4 bases from V and 4 bases from J, with 16 bases in between. The CDR3 spans 14 residues.

CDR3 DNA: TGTGCCAGCAGCGTTGGGACAGGGAAACGTCCCGCTTTCTTT. It encodes CASSVGTGKRPAFF. The rearrangement links TRBV5-8 to TRBJ1-1, with 9 bases matching TRBD1. The CDR3 is made up of 14 amino acids. Trimming at V came to 4 bases and at J to 11 bases, leaving 12 bases not matched to a gene. The germline V gene encodes CDR1 SGHTS and CDR2 YDEGEE. The full variable domain, in which reference TRBV5-8 and TRBJ1-1 provide the parts outside the CDR3, is EAGVTQSPTHLIKTRGQQATLRCSPISGHTSVYWYQQALGLGLQFLLWYDEGEERNRGNFPPRFSGRQFPNYSSELNVNALELEDSALYLCASSVGTGKRPAFFGQGTRLTVV.

The V call is TRBV13, the J call TRBJ1-2; possibly TRBD1 for D (5 bases). Trimming removed 4 bases from V and 0 bases from J, with 9 bases in between. The CDR3 is 14 residues long. The germline V gene has CDR1 PRHDT and CDR2 FYEKMQ (reference sequence). CDR3 coding DNA: TGTGCCAGCAGCTCCGACAGTCCTAACTATGGCTACACCTTC. Translated: CASSSDSPNYGYTF.

The chain carries TRBV27 and TRBJ2-5; D is possibly TRBD1 (6 bases). V was shortened by 4 bases and J by 8 bases, with 11 bases between the two germline ends. The germline V gene has CDR1 MNHEY and CDR2 SMNVEV (reference sequence). The length of the CDR3 is 12 residues. CDR3 residues: CASSSQDRTQYF. The DNA of the CDR3 is TGTGCCAGCAGTTCCCAGGACAGAACCCAGTACTTC.

This clonotype has only a few counts. The chain uses TRBV4-1 and TRBJ1-1; TRBD1 matches 8 bases. Germline V gene data show CDR1 as MGHRA and CDR2 as YSYEKL. Germline trimming cut 2 bases from V and 6 bases from J; bases unmatched to any gene: 2. The CDR3 runs to 13 residues. Here the CDR3 reads CASSQNRGAEAFF. DNA for the CDR3: TGCGCCAGCAGCCAAAACAGGGGGGCTGAAGCTTTCTTT.

The chain carries TRBV29-1 and TRBJ1-1; no clear D gene. This CDR3 comprises 11 residues. V lost 4 bases to trimming and J lost 3 bases, with 6 bases between them. Germline V gene data show CDR1 as SQVTM and CDR2 as ANQGSEA. CDR3 region: CSVAGYTEAFF. CDR3 DNA: TGCAGCGTTGCTGGGTACACTGAAGCTTTCTTT.

This clonotype was picked up many times. The V gene is TRBV20-1, the J gene TRBJ2-7; D call uncertain. Deletions cut 2 bases from V and 5 bases from J, with 7 bases between. Germline loops: CDR1 DFQATT, CDR2 SNEGSKA (reference sequence). This CDR3 is 11 amino acids long. In nucleotides, the CDR3 is TGCAGTGCTAGATCCGGGCACGAGCAGTACGTC. It translates to CSARSGHEQYV.

This chain links TRBV28 with TRBJ2-4; maybe TRBD1 (5 bases). The CDR3 sequence is 14 residues long. V was clipped by 3 bases and J by 0 bases, with 6 bases between them. Looked up from germline, CDR1 is MDHEN and CDR2 is SYDVKM. The CDR3 sequence: CASSFQGAKNIQYF. The CDR3 DNA is TGTGCCAGCAGTTTCCAGGGAGCCAAAAACATTCAGTACTTC.

The rearrangement joins TRBV7-2 to TRBJ1-3, with D unresolved. Germline CDR1 SGHTA, CDR2 FQGNSA. V was pared by 3 bases and J by 8 bases, with 11 bases between. This CDR3 is 13 amino acids long. Written as DNA, the CDR3 is TGTGCCAGCAGCTTCGAGCTACGATACACCATATATTTT. Translating gives CASSFELRYTIYF.

The rearrangement uses TRBV5-1 and TRBJ2-5; weak D call: TRBD1 (5 bases). Trimming took 0 bases from V and 6 from J, leaving 15 bases between them. Germline CDR1 reads SGHRS; CDR2 reads YFSETQ. The CDR3 sequence is 15 residues long. The chain's CDR3 is CASSLASAGKKTQYF. CDR3 sequence (DNA): TGCGCCAGCAGCTTGGCCTCGGCAGGGAAAAAGACCCAGTACTTC.

The CDR3 reads CASTGTGNYGYTF. CDR3 nucleotides: TGTGCCAGCACGGGCACAGGTAACTATGGCTACACCTTC. The chain carries TRBV2 and TRBJ1-2, with D perhaps matching TRBD1 (5 bases). Germline CDR1 SNHLY, CDR2 FYNNEI. V shed 7 bases and J shed 1 base, with 10 bases lying between them. CDR3 length: 13 residues. Full variable domain (remainder filled in from reference TRBV2 and TRBJ1-2): EPEVTQTPSHQVTQMGQEVILRCVPISNHLYFYWYRQILGQKVEFLVSFYNNEISEKSEIFDDQFSVERPDGSNFTLKIRSTKLEDSAMYFCASTGTGNYGYTFGSGTRLTVV.

The CDR3, as DNA: TGTGCCAGCAGTTTACTCCCACAGGGGACCGGGGAGCTGTTTTTT. Residues: CASSLLPQGTGELFF. The genes are TRBV7-6 and TRBJ2-2; 7 bases fit TRBD1. This CDR3 spans 15 amino acids. V was clipped by 6 bases and J by 5 bases; unmatched bases: 9. Germline values: CDR1 SGHVS, CDR2 FNYEAQ.

This clonotype was recorded many times. The chain uses TRBV2 and TRBJ2-2, with unresolved D. Looked up from germline, CDR1 is SNHLY and CDR2 is FYNNEI. Deletions cut 1 base from V and 3 bases from J, with 3 bases between. This CDR3 is built from 13 residues. The CDR3 spells CASSEGHTGELFF. CDR3 in DNA: TGTGCCAGCAGTGAAGGACACACCGGGGAGCTGTTTTTT.

Only a few counts were recorded for this clonotype. This sequence joins TRBV7-3 and TRBJ1-5, with a tentative D call TRBD1 (6 bases). The germline V and J ends were trimmed by 1 base and 7 bases, with 11 bases remaining between them. CDR1 and CDR2 from the germline V gene are SGHTA and FQGTGA. CDR3 length: 14 amino acids. In DNA, the CDR3 is TGTGCCAGCAGCTTAATACAGGGTCCCCAGCCCCAGCATTTT. Amino acid sequence: CASSLIQGPQPQHF.

The rearrangement uses TRBV5-1 and TRBJ2-3, with 12 nucleotides matching TRBD2. The CDR3 has 17 residues. CDR1 and CDR2 (germline): SGHRS, YFSETQ. Unmatched junction bases numbered 11, after V lost 4 bases and J lost 5 bases. CDR3 nucleotide sequence: TGCGCCAGCAGCCCCGCCATCCTAGCGGGGGGGAGAGATACGCAGTATTTT. Amino acids: CASSPAILAGGRDTQYF.

This chain links TRBV6-2 or TRBV6-3 with TRBJ1-1; D is undetermined. The germline V and J ends were trimmed by 8 bases and 2 bases, with 15 bases remaining between them. The CDR3 extends over 14 amino acids. From germline, CDR1 is MNHEY and CDR2 SVGEGT. CDR3 protein: CASHRPGRNTEAFF. The CDR3, as DNA: TGTGCCAGCCATAGACCAGGACGAAACACTGAAGCTTTCTTT.

This clonotype was detected only a few times. The chain has TRBV12-3 or TRBV12-4 and TRBJ1-6; no clear D. The CDR3 runs 14 residues. V gave up 6 bases and J gave up 2 bases, with 8 bases separating them. The DNA for the CDR3 is TGTGCCAGCAGGTTCGAGCCCTATAATTCACCCCTCCACTTT. This sequence encodes CASRFEPYNSPLHF.

The chain employs TRBV5-1 and TRBJ1-2; 10 nucleotides match TRBD1. Losses at the gene ends were 4 bases for V and 6 bases for J; bases not matched to a gene: 15. The CDR3 is 17 amino acids. Germline loops: CDR1 SGHRS, CDR2 YFSETQ. This CDR3 is CASSMGQGLLLDDGYTF. The CDR3 coding sequence is TGCGCCAGCAGCATGGGACAGGGGCTGCTGCTAGACGATGGCTACACCTTC.

This clonotype was found a few times. The CDR3 spells CASKTGHDGYTF. The CDR3 nucleotides read TGTGCCAGCAAAACAGGACATGATGGCTACACCTTC. This chain links TRBV6-5 with TRBJ1-2; D possibly corresponds to TRBD1 (5 bases). V lost 7 bases to trimming and J lost 6 bases, with 12 bases between them. The CDR3 is 12 amino acids. The germline CDR1 and CDR2 sequences are MNHEY and SVGAGI.

The chain employs TRBV15 and TRBJ2-7; 14 positions agree with TRBD2. V dropped 5 bases and J dropped 0; count of bases not matched to a gene: 6. The germline V gene has CDR1 LNHNV and CDR2 YYDKDF (reference sequence). This CDR3 comprises 17 residues. CDR3 protein: CATSGGLAGVTSYEQYF. The CDR3 DNA reads TGTGCCACCAGCGGGGGACTAGCGGGGGTCACCTCCTACGAGCAGTACTTC.

The chain recombines TRBV10-3 with TRBJ2-7; tentatively, D is TRBD1 or TRBD2 (5 bases each). The germline CDR1 and CDR2 sequences are ENHRY and SYGVKD. Deletions cut 6 bases from V and 1 base from J, with 7 bases between. CDR3 length: 12 amino acids. CDR3 DNA sequence: TGTGCCATCAGGGGGGATTCCTACGAGCAGTACGTC. This sequence encodes CAIRGDSYEQYV.